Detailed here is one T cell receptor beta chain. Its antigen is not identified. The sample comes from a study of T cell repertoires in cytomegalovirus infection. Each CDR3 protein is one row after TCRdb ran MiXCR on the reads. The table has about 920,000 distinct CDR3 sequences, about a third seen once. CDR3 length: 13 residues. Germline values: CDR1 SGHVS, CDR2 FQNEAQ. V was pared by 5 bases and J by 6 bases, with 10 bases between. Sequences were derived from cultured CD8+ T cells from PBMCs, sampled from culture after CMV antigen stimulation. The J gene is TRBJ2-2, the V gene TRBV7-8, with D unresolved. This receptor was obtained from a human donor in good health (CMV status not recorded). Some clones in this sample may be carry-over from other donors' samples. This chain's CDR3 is CASSPSGPGELFF. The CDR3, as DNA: TGTGCCAGCAGCCCCTCGGGTCCCGGGGAGCTGTTTTTT.